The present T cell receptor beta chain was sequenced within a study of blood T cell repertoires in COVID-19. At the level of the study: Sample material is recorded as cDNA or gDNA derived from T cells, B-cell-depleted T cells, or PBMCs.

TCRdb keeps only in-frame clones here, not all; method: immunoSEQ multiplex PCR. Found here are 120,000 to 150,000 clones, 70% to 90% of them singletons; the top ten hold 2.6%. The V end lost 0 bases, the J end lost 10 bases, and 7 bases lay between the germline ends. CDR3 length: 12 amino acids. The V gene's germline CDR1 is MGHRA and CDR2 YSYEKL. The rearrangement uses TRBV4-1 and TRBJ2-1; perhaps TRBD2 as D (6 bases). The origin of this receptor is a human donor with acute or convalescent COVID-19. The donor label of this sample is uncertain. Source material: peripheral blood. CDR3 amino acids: CASSQDSGEQFF. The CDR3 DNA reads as TGCGCCAGCAGCCAAGATAGCGGAGAGCAGTTCTTC.